The present T cell receptor (beta chain) was sequenced within a study of blood T cell repertoires in COVID-19. Study as a whole: Samples taken during acute and convalescent COVID-19 were collected in the United States, Italy and Spain. Sample material is recorded as cDNA or gDNA derived from T cells, B-cell-depleted T cells, or PBMCs.

The CDR3 spans 16 residues. Germline CDR1 reads MNHEY; CDR2 reads SVGAGI. V was pared by 0 bases and J by 5 bases, with 17 bases between. As originally analysed: Amplification with reference gene primers provided the estimates of nucleated cell counts. Assay used: immunoSEQ multiplex PCR; TCRdb lists only in-frame clones, some missing. V and J calls and clone size come straight from that table; D and trimming were deduced from the DNA. This sample has about 15,000 clones, with roughly nine tenths found just once. This rearrangement joins TRBV6-5 to TRBJ2-7; D possibly corresponds to TRBD2 (5 bases). The clonotype was recovered from a woman in her seventies in a cohort sampled during active or convalescent COVID-19. Sequenced input: peripheral blood. For the CDR3, the DNA is TGTGCCAGCAGTTACTCGACTGGGCGACTACTCGACGAGCAGTACTTC. Protein product: CASSYSTGRLLDEQYF.